A selection of T cell receptor beta chains follows, all from one sample in a study of OX40 agonist ivuxolimab in advanced cancers. Only in-frame clones appear in the TCRdb table, and some are missing; sequencing was by immunoSEQ multiplex PCR. The sample contains 40,000 to 60,000 clones, under 90% of which appear only once. Sequencing was performed on CD4+ or CD8+ T cells sorted from blood, taken in a trial of the OX40 agonist ivuxolimab. The receptor set was obtained from an adult with an advanced solid tumor such as melanoma, head and neck, liver or kidney cancer. Both conserved end residues are trimmed from each CDR3. The listing skips clone size in some rows; elsewhere it reads once, few, many or a size class.

clone size	J gene	V gene	CDR3 protein
NA	TRBJ2-5	TRBV6-6	ASSYGTGTKETQY
NA	TRBJ2-1	TRBV19	ASSILGLAGVGNEQF
NA	TRBJ1-5	TRBV15	ATSRGVGDQPQH
NA	TRBJ1-2	TRBV11-2	ASSPPGGHNYGYT
once	TRBJ2-3	TRBV10-3	AISEPGIHTDTQY
few	TRBJ1-1	TRBV14	ASSPLTEAF
NA	TRBJ1-1	TRBV19	ASSPWSAMNTEAF
NA	TRBJ1-5	TRBV6-5	ASSYGKGPKEAQH
few	TRBJ2-1	TRBV4-1	ASSPLAGELYNEQF
NA	TRBJ2-7	TRBV28	ASSLRGAPITYEQY
NA	TRBJ2-3	TRBV27	ASSLVGGAGDTQY
NA	TRBJ1-1	TRBV9	ASSVFGHATEAF
few	TRBJ2-7	TRBV5-4	ASSFIDSPEQY
NA	TRBJ2-2	TRBV27	ASSFNRVWDTGELF
NA	TRBJ2-7	TRBV27	ASSFTQGYEQY
once	TRBJ2-3	TRBV6-1	ASRTRDRVTDTQY
NA	TRBJ2-7	TRBV10-3	AISEYSGYEQY
NA	TRBJ2-1	TRBV4-3	ASSLNLGGYNEQF
NA	TRBJ2-3	TRBV5-5	ASSLSGAGTDTQY
NA	TRBJ1-1	TRBV28	ASSSPGQANTEAF
few	TRBJ1-2	TRBV7-9	ASGWSIPIQGASYGYT
medium-sized	TRBJ2-3	TRBV19	ASSLKSTDTQY
NA	TRBJ2-7	TRBV5-6	ASSRGGGGKYEQY
NA	TRBJ1-2	TRBV13	ASSLGQGGNYGYT
once	TRBJ2-7	TRBV30	AWRNRGNEQY
NA	TRBJ1-1	TRBV4-1	ASSQGGQPNTEAF
NA	TRBJ1-1	TRBV5-6	ASNFGGTEAF
once	TRBJ2-7	TRBV5-4	ASSLGFPLAGGDEQY
NA	TRBJ2-1	TRBV27	ASSLAQGINNEQF
NA	TRBJ2-7	TRBV27	ASSLSSGLPYEQY
few	TRBJ2-5	TRBV28	ASSSRQGPYQETQY
NA	TRBJ2-1	TRBV15	ATSESRGAGMDEQF
NA	TRBJ2-1	TRBV7-9	ASSEGQANEQF
NA	TRBJ1-1	TRBV10-3	AIGAMNTEAF
NA	TRBJ2-5	TRBV28	ASSPSRWETQY
NA	TRBJ1-1	TRBV28	ASSLPGGDYTEAF
NA	TRBJ1-2	TRBV4-3	ASSQGTGTLYGYT
NA	TRBJ1-1	TRBV15	ATSLTGVNTEAF
few	TRBJ2-7	TRBV6-6	ASSSRELFSYEQY
NA	TRBJ2-3	TRBV7-6	ASSPTSGFLDTQY
few	TRBJ2-7	TRBV28	ASSGLAGGPYEQY
NA	TRBJ1-4	TRBV7-9	ASSPRGQGGEKLF
NA	TRBJ1-1	TRBV29-1	SVEADGSFMNTEAF
NA	TRBJ2-4	TRBV4-1	ASSQAAPGTAQDIQY
NA	TRBJ2-2	TRBV28	ASSYNRGGTGELF
NA	TRBJ2-2	TRBV7-6	ASSFRTVTGELF
NA	TRBJ1-4	TRBV2	ASSWGASNEKLF
NA	TRBJ2-1	TRBV18	ASSPSVASYNEQF
once	TRBJ1-4	TRBV15	ATSRGVGGRSEKLF
NA	TRBJ1-1	TRBV5-4	ASGLWEDTEAF
NA	TRBJ1-2	TRBV4-1	ASSQLQGGYGYT
NA	TRBJ1-5	TRBV19	ASSPPGDSNQPQH